This T cell receptor (beta chain) was identified in a study of T cell clonality in common variable immunodeficiency. CDR3 length: 13 residues. V gave up 1 base and J gave up 0 bases, with 6 bases separating them. The germline gives CDR1 DFQATT, CDR2 SNEGSKA (reference sequence). Sequenced by immunoSEQ multiplex PCR; TCRdb stores in-frame clones only, minus some. The record shows fewer than 75,000 clones for this sample, with no singletons present. The table lists this clone with many counts. The missing CDR3 end, 3 residues past where the read stops, is filled in from the germline J gene. The sequence was collected from a person aged 18 to 69 in good health. The rearrangement joins TRBV20-1 to TRBJ2-5; no clear D gene. Sequencing was carried out using peripheral blood mononuclear cells. CDR3 bases read: TGCAGTGCTAGAGGGCCGAACCAAGAGACC. Translating it yields CSARGPNQET. In full, the CDR3 reads CSARGPNQETQYF.